Shown below are 28 T cell receptor beta chains from a single sample sequenced in a study of blood T cell repertoires in COVID-19. TCRdb's table, derived via immunoSEQ multiplex PCR, lists solely in-frame clones and lacks some. The sample records about 380,000 clones, around 84% being singletons. Material: peripheral blood. These receptors originate from a woman younger than 35 with acute or convalescent COVID-19.

The genes are TRBV11-2 and TRBJ2-1; 11 nucleotides match TRBD1. The CDR3 has 16 amino acids. CDR1 and CDR2 (germline): SGHAT, FQNNGV. The J segment lost 4 bases and the V segment lost 5 bases, leaving 7 bases of the junction unmatched. CDR3 in DNA: TGTGCCAGCAGCGCCGTGGACAGGGGGCGGTACAATGAGCAGTTCTTC. It yields the protein CASSAVDRGRYNEQFF.

The chain uses TRBV7-3 and TRBJ2-1, with 8 bases that match TRBD1. Per germline, CDR1 SGHTA and CDR2 FQGTGA. Trimming at V came to 4 bases and at J to 4 bases, leaving 3 bases not matched to a gene. The CDR3 is made up of 14 amino acids. CDR3 coding DNA: TGTGCCAGCAGCTCAGGGGGCCTGTACAATGAGCAGTTCTTC. It codes for CASSSGGLYNEQFF.

For this clone: A much bigger clone sits one base away, suggesting this may be a read error. The V call is TRBV11-2, the J call TRBJ2-7, with 11 bases fitting TRBD1. The junction had 2 bases not matched to a gene; V was cut back by 2 bases and J by 2 bases. Germline V CDR1 and CDR2: SGHAT, FQNNGV. The CDR3 is made up of 15 amino acids. DNA for the CDR3: TGTGCCAGCAGCTTACCGGGACAGGGGGCCTACGAGCAGTACTTC. It is translated as CASSLPGQGAYEQYF. The whole variable domain, filled in from reference TRBV11-2 and TRBJ2-7, reads EAGVAQSPRYKIIEKRQSVAFWCNPISGHATLYWYQQILGQGPKLLIQFQNNGVVDDSQLPKDRFSAERLKGVDSTLKIQPAKLEDSAVYLCASSLPGQGAYEQYFGPGTRLTVT.

This chain joins TRBV6-5 and TRBJ1-5, with 8 bases fitting TRBD1. The junction had 4 bases not matched to a gene; V was cut back by 6 bases and J by 3 bases. Germline-derived CDR1 and CDR2 are MNHEY and SVGAGI. The CDR3 extends over 14 amino acids. The CDR3 DNA sequence: TGTGCCAGCAGACCGACAGGGGACAATCAGCCCCAGCATTTT. Translation gives CASRPTGDNQPQHF.

The chain recombines TRBV6-1 with TRBJ1-4; 7 bases fit TRBD1. CDR3 size: 15 residues. V dropped 3 bases and J dropped 8; count of bases not matched to a gene: 9. Germline CDR1 is MNHNS and CDR2 is SASEGT. The CDR3 DNA is TGTGCCAGCAGTGACACCTTAGGGGGCGCAGAAAAACTGTTTTTT. This codes for CASSDTLGGAEKLFF.

The rearrangement joins TRBV6-5 to TRBJ1-3; possible D gene TRBD1, 6 bases. V lost 6 bases to trimming and J lost 0 bases, with 12 bases between them. The CDR3 is 15 residues long. Germline CDR1 MNHEY, CDR2 SVGAGI. This CDR3 reads CASRDRPTSGNTIYF. The CDR3 coding sequence is TGTGCCAGCAGAGACAGGCCGACCTCTGGAAACACCATATATTTT.

This clone came up once. V gene TRBV19 combines with J gene TRBJ2-5, with TRBD1 identical over 8 bases. The CDR3 sequence is 13 residues long. The germline V gene has CDR1 LNHDA and CDR2 SQIVND (reference sequence). The trim removed 5 bases at V and 5 bases at J, leaving 4 bases unmatched. CDR3 coding DNA: TGTGCCAGTAGTGTCAGGGGGCCCGAGACCCAGTACTTC. It encodes CASSVRGPETQYF.

This clone was seen once. The V gene is TRBV14, the J gene TRBJ1-1, with D maybe TRBD1 (5 bases). The CDR3 has 17 residues. V was trimmed by 4 bases and J by 2 bases, leaving 20 bases between them. Germline CDR1 SGHDN, CDR2 FVKESK. In DNA, the CDR3 is TGTGCCAGCAGCCCCCTGAGTATAGGGGAGGTTAACACTGAAGCTTTCTTT. Its protein product is CASSPLSIGEVNTEAFF. The full variable domain, its missing parts supplied by reference TRBV14 and TRBJ1-1, is EAGVTQFPSHSVIEKGQTVTLRCDPISGHDNLYWYRRVMGKEIKFLLHFVKESKQDESGMPNNRFLAERTGGTYSTLKVQPAELEDSGVYFCASSPLSIGEVNTEAFFGQGTRLTVV.

The chain uses TRBV5-1 and TRBJ1-1; no clear D. The CDR3 contains 16 residues. V was pared by 4 bases and J by 1 base, with 17 bases between. Germline-derived CDR1 and CDR2 are SGHRS and YFSETQ. The CDR3 nucleotides are TGCGCCAGCAGCCCACTGACGCACGGGGAGAACACTGAAGCTTTCTTT. Translation: CASSPLTHGENTEAFF.

This clone turned up a few times. V is TRBV6-5 and J is TRBJ1-1, with TRBD1 as a possible D gene (6 bases). V lost 6 bases and J 1 base, leaving 12 bases between the germline ends. There are 14 residues in the CDR3. In germline, CDR1 is MNHEY, CDR2 SVGAGI. The CDR3, as DNA: TGTGCCAGCAGAAGGGACACGCAGAACACTGAAGCTTTCTTT. Protein product: CASRRDTQNTEAFF.

On this clone itself: Other DNA sequences in this specimen translate into the identical CDR3. The chain employs TRBV2 and TRBJ2-6, with 11 positions matching TRBD1. CDR1 and CDR2 from the germline V gene are SNHLY and FYNNEI. Unmatched junction bases numbered 4, after V lost 6 bases and J lost 0 bases. CDR3 length equals 17 residues. CDR3 protein: CASSAGTGGSGANVLTF. In nucleotides, the CDR3 is TGTGCCAGCAGCGCCGGGACAGGGGGCTCTGGGGCCAACGTCCTGACTTTC. Together with reference TRBV2 and TRBJ2-6, the CDR3 gives the full variable domain: EPEVTQTPSHQVTQMGQEVILRCVPISNHLYFYWYRQILGQKVEFLVSFYNNEISEKSEIFDDQFSVERPDGSNFTLKIRSTKLEDSAMYFCASSAGTGGSGANVLTFGAGSRLTVL.

This clone turned up a few times. V gene TRBV18 combines with J gene TRBJ1-1, with 8 bases that match TRBD1. Losses at the gene ends were 1 base for V and 5 bases for J; bases not matched to a gene: 9. Looked up from germline, CDR1 is KGHSH and CDR2 is LQKENI. This CDR3 has 16 amino acids. CDR3 amino acids: CASSPRDRSGETEAFF. The CDR3 DNA reads as TGTGCCAGCTCACCACGGGACAGGAGTGGTGAGACTGAAGCTTTCTTT.

The rearrangement links TRBV5-4 to TRBJ2-6; D is unclear. Trimming took 5 bases from V and 0 from J, leaving 9 bases between them. Germline lookup yields CDR1 SGHNT and CDR2 YYREEE (reference sequence). The CDR3 contains 15 residues. The DNA of the CDR3 is TGTGCCAGCAGTTTCCGGGTCTCTGGGGCCAACGTCCTGACTTTC. Translation gives CASSFRVSGANVLTF. Supplemented by reference TRBV5-4 and TRBJ2-6, the full variable domain reads ETGVTQSPTHLIKTRGQQVTLRCSSQSGHNTVSWYQQALGQGPQFIFQYYREEENGRGNFPPRFSGLQFPNYSSELNVNALELDDSALYLCASSFRVSGANVLTFGAGSRLTVL.

The chain combines TRBV14 with TRBJ1-2; D gene uncertain. The V end was cut by 4 bases, the J end by 8 bases, with 23 bases between. The germline V gene has CDR1 SGHDN and CDR2 FVKESK. This CDR3 has 16 residues. DNA of the CDR3: TGTGCCAGCAGCCGGACCTCGGGATTCTTCTATGAGGGCTACACCTTC. It specifies CASSRTSGFFYEGYTF.

The rearrangement uses TRBV27 and TRBJ2-1; a weak D match, TRBD2 (5 bases). V was shortened by 5 bases and J by 7 bases, with 9 bases between the two germline ends. Germline-derived CDR1 and CDR2 are MNHEY and SMNVEV (reference sequence). This CDR3 comprises 12 residues. CDR3: CASSPSGNEQFF. The CDR3 DNA reads as TGTGCCAGCAGTCCCTCGGGAAATGAGCAGTTCTTC.

The chain couples TRBV9 to TRBJ2-1; TRBD1 agrees at 12 bases. Germline V CDR1 and CDR2: SGDLS, YYNGEE. This CDR3 is 17 amino acids long. The J segment lost 9 bases and the V segment lost 0 bases, leaving 10 bases of the junction unmatched. The CDR3 DNA reads TGTGCCAGCAGCGTAGCTCCCCTCGGGACAGGGGGCAGTGAGCAGTTCTTC. This sequence encodes CASSVAPLGTGGSEQFF.

The chain has TRBV15 and TRBJ2-1; D perhaps matches TRBD1 (6 bases). The germline gives CDR1 LNHNV, CDR2 YYDKDF (reference sequence). Deletions cut 1 base from V and 6 bases from J, with 7 bases between. The CDR3 runs 13 residues. The CDR3, as DNA: TGTGCCACCAGCAGAGGCAGGGGCAATGAGCAGTTCTTC. Residues: CATSRGRGNEQFF.

The chain is built from TRBV6-5 and TRBJ2-3, with a weak D call TRBD2 (6 bases). This CDR3 contains 13 residues. Germline V CDR1 and CDR2: MNHEY, SVGAGI. Trimming shortened V by 9 bases and J by 5 bases, and 15 bases separated the two germline ends. Here the CDR3 DNA reads TGTGCCAGTAGCCGGGACTCCGGAGATACGCAGTATTTT. It is translated as CASSRDSGDTQYF.

This chain links TRBV19 with TRBJ2-7; 8 nucleotides match TRBD2. From germline, CDR1 is LNHDA and CDR2 SQIVND (reference sequence). The J segment lost 7 bases and the V segment lost 0 bases, leaving 11 bases of the junction unmatched. The CDR3 is 16 amino acids. In nucleotides, the CDR3 is TGTGCCAGTAGTATAGACTCCGCGGGAGGCGGAAGAGAGCAGTACTTC. This gives the protein CASSIDSAGGGREQYF.

The CDR3 nucleotides read TGTGCCAGCAGCCGTGGACATTCAGGATATAATTCACCCCTCCACTTT. Protein product: CASSRGHSGYNSPLHF. The gene calls are TRBV5-6 and TRBJ1-6, with a tentative D call TRBD1 (5 bases). In germline, CDR1 is SGHDT, CDR2 YYEEEE. Between the trimmed V and J ends, which lost 4 bases and 4 bases, there was a span of 15 bases. CDR3 size: 16 residues.

This chain joins TRBV7-2 and TRBJ1-2; D gene unclear. Germline V lookup: CDR1 SGHTA, CDR2 FQGNSA. V shed 6 bases and J shed 8 bases, with 13 bases lying between them. The CDR3 length is 12 residues. The CDR3: CASSFRNGGYTF. The CDR3 DNA reads as TGTGCCAGCAGTTTCCGGAACGGGGGCTACACCTTC.

This rearrangement joins TRBV4-1 to TRBJ2-7, with D perhaps TRBD1 (5 bases). Trimming took 5 bases from V and 4 from J, leaving 18 bases between them. The CDR3 consists of 15 residues. The germline V gene encodes CDR1 MGHRA and CDR2 YSYEKL. The CDR3 loop reads CASSNSQGNAYEQYF. CDR3 sequence (DNA): TGCGCCAGCAGCAATAGCCAGGGCAATGCGTACGAGCAGTACTTC.

The chain combines TRBV14 with TRBJ1-2, with 7 bases lining up with TRBD1. Germline trimming cut 6 bases from V and 7 bases from J; bases unmatched to any gene: 8. The CDR3 is 13 amino acids. Germline V CDR1 and CDR2: SGHDN, FVKESK. CDR3 nucleotide sequence: TGTGCCAGCAGTCCCGTGACAGGGCGTGGCTACACCTTC. Its translation is CASSPVTGRGYTF.

The chain has TRBV4-1 and TRBJ2-5, with D possibly matching TRBD1 (6 bases). CDR1 is MGHRA, CDR2 YSYEKL, per germline. V was trimmed by 0 bases and J by 2 bases, leaving 19 bases between them. The CDR3 length is 18 residues. CDR3 coding DNA: TGCGCCAGCAGCCAAGAAATACCACGGGACACGGGGCAAGAGACCCAGTACTTC. This translates into CASSQEIPRDTGQETQYF.

This chain links TRBV30 with TRBJ1-3, with a weak D call TRBD1 (6 bases). V was cut by 2 bases and J by 3 bases, with 11 bases left in between. This CDR3 comprises 14 residues. Germline-derived CDR1 and CDR2 are GTSNPN and SVGIG (reference sequence). CDR3 loop: CAWSSQGYGNTIYF. CDR3 DNA sequence: TGTGCCTGGAGTTCCCAGGGGTATGGAAACACCATATATTTT.

A few counts support this clone. The chain is built from TRBV19 and TRBJ1-3; D might be TRBD1 (6 bases). CDR1 and CDR2 from the germline V gene are LNHDA and SQIVND (reference sequence). This CDR3 region has 15 residues. Deletions cut 7 bases from V and 0 bases from J, with 13 bases between. In nucleotides, the CDR3 is TGTGCCAGTACACTTGGGACAAACTCTGGAAACACCATATATTTT. Amino acid sequence: CASTLGTNSGNTIYF.

V gene TRBV5-4 combines with J gene TRBJ2-7, with TRBD1 as a possible D gene (6 bases). This CDR3 comprises 14 residues. V dropped 4 bases and J dropped 4 bases, with 15 bases sitting between them. Germline V gives CDR1 SGHNT, CDR2 YYREEE (reference sequence). The CDR3 region has the DNA TGTGCCAGCAGCCTTGCGACAGGCCTGTACGAGCAGTACTTC. Translated, it gives CASSLATGLYEQYF. The entire variable domain, with the rest obtained from reference TRBV5-4 and TRBJ2-7, is as follows: ETGVTQSPTHLIKTRGQQVTLRCSSQSGHNTVSWYQQALGQGPQFIFQYYREEENGRGNFPPRFSGLQFPNYSSELNVNALELDDSALYLCASSLATGLYEQYFGPGTRLTVT.

The CDR3 nucleotides are TGTGCCAGCAGTCCCCGAGGAGGGTCGGACACCATATATTTT. Its translation: CASSPRGGSDTIYF. This chain connects TRBV27 to TRBJ1-3, with D uncertain. Germline V CDR1 and CDR2: MNHEY, SMNVEV (reference sequence). The ends were cut back, 5 bases at V and 8 bases at J, with 16 bases in the middle. The CDR3 consists of 14 residues.